This T cell receptor (beta chain) was profiled in a study of CD4+ T cells in melanoma (dated by TCRdb to the early 2020s). For the wider study: The study examined neoantigen-specific CD4+ T cells in human melanoma. What the research found in general, with its limitations: Neoantigen-specific CD4+ T cells were reported to be correlated with the function of CD8+ T cells, macrophages and B cells. According to the report, neoantigen-specific CD4+ T cells in melanoma displayed diverse differentiation states.

On this clone itself: This clone's antigen is unknown. Qualities for individual bases were not recorded, and no much larger clone is one base off.

Libraries were made using the immunoSEQ multiplex PCR assay. TCRdb holds this immuneACCESS table with in-frame rearrangements only. Some clones are missing; in checked studies, unresolved V genes explain under half, and the rest has no known cause. The sample profile shows 110,000 to 150,000 clones; 85% to 95% of them were found once. The top ten clones comprise 1.5% of the sample. Donors were patients with melanoma. Trimming costs V 5 bases and J 1 base, and their ends lie 8 bases apart. Inclusive of the bounding cysteine and phenylalanine, the CDR3 is 13 residues long. Kept here is only the CDR3 DNA, which spans 39 bases and is read in frame from base 1. In the germline V gene, CDR1 corresponds to SGHRS and CDR2 to YFSETQ.

The chain is encoded by TRBV5-1 joined to TRBJ2-3, with the D gene not clear enough to name. This sequence was found in a human donor with melanoma. The sequence in DNA is TGCGCCAGCAGAGGAGAGGGCACAGATACGCAGTATTTT. Its product reads: CASRGEGTDTQYF.